This entry lists 16 T cell receptor beta chains sequenced from one sample in a study of blood T cell repertoires in COVID-19. TCRdb's copy holds only in-frame clones and misses some; the assay was immunoSEQ multiplex PCR. The profile shows some 160,000 clones, 78% of them singletons. What was sequenced was peripheral blood. These receptor sequences come from a woman over 75 with acute or convalescent COVID-19.

This chain links TRBV6-5 with TRBJ1-2, with D perhaps TRBD1 (6 bases). From germline, CDR1 is MNHEY and CDR2 SVGAGI. Trimming took 4 bases from V and 6 from J, leaving 21 bases between them. This CDR3 comprises 16 residues. CDR3 region: CASSSTGTNRAHGYTF. Written as DNA, the CDR3 is TGTGCCAGCAGTTCTACAGGGACCAACAGGGCTCATGGCTACACCTTC.

This clone has only one observation. This rearrangement joins TRBV24-1 to TRBJ2-1; weak D call: TRBD2 (5 bases). The CDR3 extends over 13 amino acids. The germline V and J ends were trimmed by 4 bases and 6 bases, with 9 bases remaining between them. The germline gives CDR1 KGHDR, CDR2 SFDVKD. CDR3 region: CATSEEGANEQFF. CDR3 in DNA: TGTGCCACCAGTGAAGAGGGCGCCAATGAGCAGTTCTTC.

The chain is built from TRBV11-3 and TRBJ2-7; D remains unclear. V was trimmed by 3 bases and J by 3 bases, leaving 6 bases between them. The germline gives CDR1 SGHNT, CDR2 YENEEA. The CDR3 has 12 amino acids. The CDR3 region is CASSFPHYEQYF. The CDR3 nucleotides read TGTGCCAGCAGCTTTCCCCACTACGAGCAGTACTTC.

CDR3 DNA sequence: TGTGCCAGCAGCTACCGGGACAGGGTCAATTCACCCCTCCACTTT. As protein: CASSYRDRVNSPLHF. This chain joins TRBV27 and TRBJ1-6, with 9 bases identical to TRBD1. Germline V lookup: CDR1 MNHEY, CDR2 SMNVEV (reference sequence). CDR3 length: 15 amino acids. Trimming cost V 6 bases and J 7 bases; bases outside gene matches: 7.

This chain uses TRBV3-1 (or the pseudogene TRBV3-2) with TRBJ1-6; D not resolved. The CDR3 is 17 residues long. CDR1 is LGHDT and CDR2 is YNNKEL in the germline V gene (reference sequence). V lost 0 bases to trimming and J lost 0 bases, with 9 bases between them. DNA of the CDR3: TGTGCCAGCAGCCAAGAGTCCACGAGCTCCTATAATTCACCCCTCCACTTT. It is translated as CASSQESTSSYNSPLHF.

The chain employs TRBV24-1 and TRBJ2-5; D is uncertain. The germline V gene has CDR1 KGHDR and CDR2 SFDVKD. This CDR3 has 15 residues. V lost 2 bases and J lost 3, with 12 bases in between. DNA for the CDR3: TGTGCCACCAGTGATTCGCTGCGGTGGGAAGAGACCCAGTACTTC. Encoded protein: CATSDSLRWEETQYF.

V gene TRBV5-1 combines with J gene TRBJ2-5; TRBD1 matches at 11 bases. Per germline, CDR1 SGHRS and CDR2 YFSETQ. The length of the CDR3 is 16 residues. The V gene end was trimmed by 4 bases and the J gene end by 5 bases; junction bases not matched to a gene: 10. This CDR3 is CASSIPRRTGGETQYF. CDR3 nucleotide sequence: TGCGCCAGCAGCATTCCTCGAAGGACAGGGGGCGAGACCCAGTACTTC.

The V gene is TRBV18, the J gene TRBJ1-4; 9 bases map to TRBD1. This CDR3 region has 13 residues. V shed 3 bases and J 10 bases; nucleotides not matched to a gene: 3. Germline V CDR1 and CDR2: KGHSH, LQKENI. This chain's CDR3 is CASSPTGGGKLFF. The DNA of the CDR3 is TGTGCCAGCTCACCGACAGGGGGAGGAAAACTGTTTTTT. Complete variable domain (other parts from reference TRBV18 and TRBJ1-4): NAGVMQNPRHLVRRRGQEARLRCSPMKGHSHVYWYRQLPEEGLKFMVYLQKENIIDESGMPKERFSAEFPKEGPSILRIQQVVRGDSAAYFCASSPTGGGKLFFGSGTQLSVL.

V is TRBV6-5 and J is TRBJ2-1; 7 nucleotides agree with TRBD2. Germline-derived CDR1 and CDR2 are MNHEY and SVGAGI. This CDR3 contains 15 residues. The J segment lost 6 bases and the V segment lost 10 bases, leaving 15 bases of the junction unmatched. The CDR3: CATGSREQMSNEQFF. The CDR3 DNA follows: TGTGCCACCGGCTCGCGGGAGCAAATGAGCAATGAGCAGTTCTTC.

This clone was recorded a few times. V usage is TRBV5-1 and J usage is TRBJ2-5; the match to TRBD2 covers 9 bases. The CDR3 totals 14 residues. Unmatched junction bases numbered 4, after V lost 4 bases and J lost 3 bases. CDR1 SGHRS and CDR2 YFSETQ come from the germline V gene. Written as DNA, the CDR3 is TGCGCCAGCAGCCCCCTAGCGGGGAAAGAGACCCAGTACTTC. As protein: CASSPLAGKETQYF.

This chain links TRBV6-5 with TRBJ1-5; D gene ambiguous. The CDR3 runs to 15 residues. The V end was cut by 10 bases, the J end by 2 bases, with 18 bases between. Germline values: CDR1 MNHEY, CDR2 SVGAGI. The CDR3 sequence: CAILLEGWGNQPQHF. CDR3 in DNA: TGTGCCATCCTATTAGAGGGATGGGGCAATCAGCCCCAGCATTTT.

The chain has TRBV15 and TRBJ2-1; 14 nucleotides align to TRBD2. V dropped 1 base and J dropped 6; count of bases not matched to a gene: 11. Germline V gives CDR1 LNHNV, CDR2 YYDKDF (reference sequence). There are 19 residues in the CDR3. The CDR3 spells CATSRGGTSGSPLGNEQFF. The CDR3 bases are TGTGCCACCAGCAGAGGAGGGACTAGCGGGAGCCCCTTGGGCAATGAGCAGTTCTTC.

The chain carries TRBV3-1 (or the pseudogene TRBV3-2) and TRBJ2-5, with a tentative D call TRBD2 (5 bases). V dropped 1 base and J dropped 0 bases, with 9 bases sitting between them. This CDR3 comprises 15 residues. Germline V gives CDR1 LGHDT, CDR2 YNNKEL (reference sequence). This CDR3 is CASSQVPGYQETQYF. CDR3 in DNA: TGTGCCAGCAGCCAAGTTCCGGGGTACCAAGAGACCCAGTACTTC.

The chain uses TRBV28 and TRBJ1-3; TRBD1 matches 9 bases. V lost 6 bases to trimming and J lost 8 bases; unmatched junction nucleotides: 5. This CDR3 comprises 13 residues. The V gene's germline CDR1 is MDHEN and CDR2 SYDVKM. The CDR3 DNA follows: TGTGCCAGCAGGCCGGGACAGGGTTACACCATATATTTT. It specifies CASRPGQGYTIYF.

In its sample, this clone was seen a few times. The genes are TRBV27 and TRBJ2-7, with TRBD1 as a possible D gene (5 bases). CDR1 is MNHEY and CDR2 is SMNVEV in the germline V gene (reference sequence). This CDR3 has 13 residues. Trimming removed 4 bases from V and 0 bases from J, with 7 bases in between. CDR3 nucleotide sequence: TGTGCCAGCAGTTACAGGCTCTCCTACGAGCAGTACTTC. Protein product: CASSYRLSYEQYF.

The chain joins TRBV6-1 to TRBJ1-1, with D tentatively TRBD1 (5 bases). V gave up 2 bases and J gave up 11 bases, with 12 bases separating them. The CDR3 consists of 12 residues. Germline V lookup: CDR1 MNHNS, CDR2 SASEGT. CDR3 sequence (DNA): TGTGCCAGCAGTGAATTGGGGGGTTTGGCTTTCTTT. Protein sequence: CASSELGGLAFF.